The 23 T cell receptor beta chains presented below share a single source sample, sequenced in a study of T cell responses to AZD1222 COVID-19 vaccine. Using immunoSEQ multiplex PCR, the repertoire was profiled, and TCRdb retains in-frame clones only, with some absent. The table has some 100,000 clones, more than 75% seen once. The sequences come from peripheral blood, collected on day 0 of AZD1222 vaccination. The receptors come from an adult in good health.

The chain carries TRBV28 and TRBJ2-7, with D possibly called TRBD1 or TRBD2 (5 bases each). Per germline, CDR1 MDHEN and CDR2 SYDVKM. The V end was cut by 1 base, the J end by 2 bases, with 15 bases between. The CDR3 loop spans 16 amino acids. CDR3 sequence reads: CASSLSGGAGTYEQYF. Written as DNA, the CDR3 is TGTGCCAGCAGTTTATCCGGTGGGGCCGGGACCTACGAGCAGTACTTC.

This chain uses TRBV27 with TRBJ1-4; no clear D gene. Trimming removed 0 bases from V and 8 bases from J, with 22 bases in between. Germline-derived CDR1 and CDR2 are MNHEY and SMNVEV (reference sequence). The CDR3 totals 18 residues. Written as DNA, the CDR3 is TGTGCCAGCAGTTTATCGAGTATGGGCAGGCCTAAGTTGGAAAAACTGTTTTTT. It translates to CASSLSSMGRPKLEKLFF.

This clone was counted at least ten times. The CDR3 sequence: CASSIGTATLYEQYF. CDR3 DNA: TGTGCCAGCAGTATTGGGACAGCAACTTTATACGAGCAGTACTTC. This rearrangement joins TRBV7-8 to TRBJ2-7; TRBD1 matches at 7 bases. Trimming cost V 6 bases and J 4 bases; bases outside gene matches: 12. This CDR3 has 15 amino acids. CDR1 SGHVS and CDR2 FQNEAQ come from the germline V gene.

The V call is TRBV2, the J call TRBJ1-2, with 9 nucleotides matching TRBD1. The J segment lost 6 bases and the V segment lost 7 bases, leaving 9 bases of the junction unmatched. The CDR3 sequence is 14 residues long. CDR1 is SNHLY, CDR2 FYNNEI, per germline. CDR3 amino acids: CASISETGGNGYTF. The CDR3 bases are TGTGCCAGCATCTCCGAGACAGGGGGAAATGGCTACACCTTC. Filled out from reference TRBV2 and TRBJ1-2, the complete variable domain reads EPEVTQTPSHQVTQMGQEVILRCVPISNHLYFYWYRQILGQKVEFLVSFYNNEISEKSEIFDDQFSVERPDGSNFTLKIRSTKLEDSAMYFCASISETGGNGYTFGSGTRLTVV.

The CDR3 nucleotides read TGTGCCAGCAGTCCCGCGGCAGGGGTTCAGCCCCAGCATTTT. It yields the protein CASSPAAGVQPQHF. V gene TRBV27 combines with J gene TRBJ1-5, with a possible D match to TRBD1 (6 bases). Trimming removed 5 bases from V and 6 bases from J, with 14 bases in between. The CDR3 spans 14 residues. Germline loops: CDR1 MNHEY, CDR2 SMNVEV (reference sequence).

The chain links TRBV4-2 to TRBJ2-1, with 11 positions matching TRBD2. The CDR3 has 17 amino acids. The V segment lost 0 bases and the J segment 8 bases; nucleotides outside the gene matches: 9. Looked up from germline, CDR1 is LGHNA and CDR2 is YNFKEQ. CDR3 in amino acids: CASSQESSGGATDEQFF. For the CDR3, the DNA is TGTGCCAGCAGCCAAGAGAGTAGCGGGGGGGCCACGGATGAGCAGTTCTTC.

The V gene is TRBV4-2, the J gene TRBJ1-2; no firm D call. V was shortened by 0 bases and J by 2 bases, with 16 bases between the two germline ends. The CDR3 runs 17 residues. The germline V gene encodes CDR1 LGHNA and CDR2 YNFKEQ. The CDR3: CASSQDQVGQINYGYTF. The CDR3 DNA sequence: TGTGCCAGCAGCCAAGATCAAGTTGGTCAGATAAACTATGGCTACACCTTC.

V usage is TRBV29-1 and J usage is TRBJ2-2; TRBD2 is a possible D gene (5 bases). The V end was cut by 6 bases, the J end by 6 bases, with 11 bases between. Germline assignment: CDR1 SQVTM and CDR2 ANQGSEA. CDR3 length: 12 amino acids. The CDR3 protein is CSVRSGSGELFF. The CDR3 DNA is TGCAGCGTCCGAAGCGGCTCCGGGGAGCTGTTTTTT.

The chain carries TRBV18 and TRBJ2-3; TRBD1 matches 8 bases. The germline CDR1 and CDR2 sequences are KGHSH and LQKENI. The CDR3 has 18 amino acids. J lost 0 bases, V lost 0 bases, and 8 bases had no gene match. In DNA, the CDR3 is TGTGCCAGCTCACCACCCATTGGGACAGGCCCTAGCACAGATACGCAGTATTTT. This translates into CASSPPIGTGPSTDTQYF.

The chain couples TRBV21-1 to TRBJ1-5. TRBV21-1 is a listed pseudogene. The CDR3 loop spans 13 amino acids. As DNA, the CDR3 is TGTGCCAGCAGCATTCGAGGGGTTCAGCCCCAGCATTTT. Protein product: CASSIRGVQPQHF.

The V call is TRBV28, the J call TRBJ1-2; D is unclear. Germline lookup yields CDR1 MDHEN and CDR2 SYDVKM. CDR3 size: 12 residues. CDR3 DNA sequence: TGTGTCACCGGACGGTCTAACTATGGCTACACCTTC. It yields the protein CVTGRSNYGYTF.

The CDR3 DNA sequence: TGTGCCACCAGCACCGGGACAGGGAATGTCGGCTATGGCTACACCTTC. This translates into CATSTGTGNVGYGYTF. This sequence joins TRBV15 and TRBJ1-2, with TRBD1 identical over 9 bases. The germline gives CDR1 LNHNV, CDR2 YYDKDF (reference sequence). This CDR3 has 16 amino acids. With V trimmed by 4 bases and J by 4 bases, 10 bases remained unmatched.

The CDR3 DNA is TGTGCTAGTGGTTCGCCCGAAGCAGGGCTCTGGGAGACCCAGTACTTC. Translation gives CASGSPEAGLWETQYF. The rearrangement links TRBV12-5 to TRBJ2-5; weak D call: TRBD1 (5 bases). This CDR3 has 16 residues. V was clipped by 4 bases and J by 5 bases, with 20 bases between them. Looked up from germline, CDR1 is LGHNT and CDR2 is FRNRAP. Variable domain in full (rest from reference TRBV12-5 and TRBJ2-5): DARVTQTPRHKVTEMGQEVTMRCQPILGHNTVFWYRQTMMQGLELLAYFRNRAPLDDSGMPKDRFSAEMPDATLATLKIQPSEPRDSAVYFCASGSPEAGLWETQYFGPGTRLLVL.

The chain has TRBV19 and TRBJ2-4; D perhaps matches TRBD2 (5 bases). Germline values: CDR1 LNHDA, CDR2 SQIVND (reference sequence). This CDR3 region has 11 residues. The germline V and J ends were trimmed by 6 bases and 13 bases, with 13 bases remaining between them. CDR3 in amino acids: CASSNRGNQYF. DNA of the CDR3: TGTGCCAGTAGCAATCGGGGAAACCAGTACTTC.

The CDR3 sequence: CASSIAVGRGNFVNTEAFF. CDR3 DNA sequence: TGTGCCAGTAGTATAGCCGTAGGCAGGGGGAATTTCGTGAACACTGAAGCTTTCTTT. This sequence joins TRBV19 and TRBJ1-1, with 7 bases lining up with TRBD1. CDR1 and CDR2 (germline): LNHDA, SQIVND (reference sequence). With V trimmed by 1 base and J by 0 bases, 14 bases remained unmatched. CDR3 length: 19 residues.

The chain joins TRBV5-4 to TRBJ1-2; TRBD1 might be the D (6 bases). The CDR3 length is 17 residues. Germline-derived CDR1 and CDR2 are SGHNT and YYREEE (reference sequence). Between the trimmed V and J ends, which lost 3 bases and 4 bases, there was a span of 22 bases. The CDR3 region has the DNA TGTGCCAGCAGCTCGAGGGTAACAGGGCTGGTAATCTATGGCTACACCTTC. Translated: CASSSRVTGLVIYGYTF.

The gene calls are TRBV5-1 and TRBJ2-3; a weak D match, TRBD2 (8 bases). V lost 4 bases and J 0 bases, leaving 15 bases between the germline ends. CDR1 and CDR2 from the germline V gene are SGHRS and YFSETQ. This CDR3 has 16 amino acids. The CDR3 DNA reads as TGCGCCAGCAGCCGGGAGGGACAGAAAAGCACAGATACGCAGTATTTT. This translates into CASSREGQKSTDTQYF.

This chain links TRBV12-3 or TRBV12-4 with TRBJ2-2; no firm D call. This CDR3 has 12 amino acids. Deletions cut 2 bases from V and 7 bases from J, with 5 bases between. In DNA, the CDR3 is TGTGCCAGCAGTTTAAATGTCGGGGAGCTGTTTTTT. This codes for CASSLNVGELFF.

The genes are TRBV27 and TRBJ1-6; no clear D gene. Germline V gene lookup returns CDR1 MNHEY and CDR2 SMNVEV (reference sequence). Trimming left V 8 bases short and J 8 bases short, with 19 bases between. CDR3 length: 15 residues. In nucleotides, the CDR3 is TGTGCCAGCGGCAAGGGAGGACCTGTGGATTCACCCCTCCACTTT. Translating gives CASGKGGPVDSPLHF.

This clone was detected once. The chain carries TRBV30 and TRBJ1-6, with D possibly TRBD1 on 6 matching bases. The ends were cut back, 5 bases at V and 0 bases at J, with 23 bases in the middle. Germline V gene data show CDR1 as GTSNPN and CDR2 as SVGIG (reference sequence). There are 19 residues in the CDR3. CDR3 nucleotide sequence: TGTGCCTGGGGGTGCAGGGGCTTTCGGAACCGCTCCTATAATTCACCCCTCCACTTT. Its translation is CAWGCRGFRNRSYNSPLHF.

The chain recombines TRBV3-1 (or the pseudogene TRBV3-2) with TRBJ2-6; D gene ambiguous. The germline V and J ends were trimmed by 6 bases and 0 bases, with 3 bases remaining between them. The CDR3 loop spans 13 amino acids. Germline V gene data show CDR1 as LGHDT and CDR2 as YNNKEL (reference sequence). The DNA for the CDR3 is TGTGCCAGCAGATTCTCTGGGGCCAACGTCCTGACTTTC. Translated: CASRFSGANVLTF.

This chain's CDR3 is CASSLGFTGELFF. CDR3 nucleotides: TGTGCCAGCAGCTTGGGATTCACCGGGGAGCTGTTTTTT. The chain employs TRBV7-9 and TRBJ2-2, with no clear D. Germline V lookup: CDR1 SEHNR, CDR2 FQNEAQ (reference sequence). The CDR3 is made up of 13 amino acids. Trimming took 3 bases from V and 4 from J, leaving 6 bases between them.

The chain recombines TRBV11-1 with TRBJ1-1; the match to TRBD1 covers 7 bases. Losses at the gene ends were 5 bases for V and 5 bases for J; bases not matched to a gene: 5. CDR1 SGHAT and CDR2 FQDESV come from the germline V gene (reference sequence). This CDR3 has 13 residues. CDR3 amino acids: CASSLTGRTEAFF. The CDR3 DNA reads as TGTGCCAGCAGCCTGACAGGGAGGACTGAAGCTTTCTTT.